This T cell receptor (beta chain) was recovered during a study of blood T cell repertoires in COVID-19. As for the study in general: Spain, Italy and the United States supplied samples that represented acute and convalescent COVID-19. In each case, the material was cDNA or gDNA derived from T cells, B-cell-depleted T cells, or PBMCs.

V lost 0 bases, J lost 3 bases, and 5 bases stayed unmatched. This CDR3 comprises 17 residues. Germline CDR1 is LNHDA and CDR2 is SQIVND (reference sequence). In the original processing: Reference gene primers were amplified, and this amplification served to estimate nucleated cell counts. Data came from immunoSEQ multiplex PCR; TCRdb stores just in-frame clones and leaves some out. V, J and clone size were drawn from that table, and D and trimming were deduced from the DNA. The table lists 150,000 to 200,000 clones, roughly 87% of them singletons, with around 8% in the top ten. The receptor was derived from a woman in her seventies with acute or convalescent COVID-19. The V and J genes are TRBV19 and TRBJ2-6; 7 positions match TRBD1. Sequencing was done on a sample of peripheral blood. CDR3 bases: TGTGCCAGTAGTATAGATGACAGGGAGAATGGGGCCAACGTCCTGACTTTC. As protein: CASSIDDRENGANVLTF.